This is a list of T cell receptor beta chains from one sample in a study of shared clonotypes between healthy human individuals. Method: immunoSEQ multiplex PCR; TCRdb's copy keeps in-frame clones and lacks some. The table lists 2.5 million or so clones, approximately 92% of them singletons. The sequenced material came from naive CD4+ T cells sorted from blood. The receptors were gathered from a man aged 18-30 years in good health. CDR3s include the opening cysteine and the closing phenylalanine or tryptophan. A row's size may be missing; if present it is once, few, many or a size class.

TRBJ2-3 | . | 15 | TRBV19 | CASSIRAGAADTQYF
TRBJ2-1 | . | 16 | TRBV11-2 | CASSRSPGTGYGEQFF
TRBJ2-3 | . | 13 | TRBV5-1 | CASSSEGTDTQYF
TRBJ1-2 | . | 14 | TRBV28 | CASSSAGSNYGYTF
TRBJ2-3 | . | 16 | TRBV5-4 | CASSFRTSGGTDTQYF
TRBJ1-4 | . | 17 | TRBV19 | CASSTRARGDTNEKLFF
TRBJ1-1 | few | 13 | TRBV28 | CASSFRGGSEAFF
TRBJ1-5 | . | 15 | TRBV18 | CASSPGQSFNQPQHF
TRBJ1-1 | . | 11 | TRBV6-5 | CASSSDTEAFF
TRBJ1-2 | . | 19 | TRBV6-1 | CASSDFFGRDRGSYYGYTF
TRBJ1-2 | . | 12 | TRBV5-1 | CASSHLDYGYTF
TRBJ2-7 | . | 12 | TRBV7-6 | CASSLDLWGLDF
TRBJ2-7 | . | 14 | TRBV5-1 | CASSLDRWSYEQYF
TRBJ2-6 | . | 18 | TRBV5-1 | CASSLTSPRSSGANVLTF
TRBJ2-7 | . | 11 | TRBV30 | CAWSGRVEQYF